Listed below are T cell receptor beta chains from one sample, sequenced in a study of post-analysis software for immune sequencing data. Via MiXCR, TCRdb re-called the PCR reads, giving one row per CDR3 protein. The sample lists almost 700,000 distinct CDR3 sequences; 55% to 70% were seen once. Sequencing was carried out using blood. Receptors originate from a girl aged 2-9 years with multiple sclerosis. The CDR3 runs from the conserved cysteine through the conserved F or W. Fields, in order: J gene, V gene, CDR3 protein.

>TRBJ2-5|TRBV29-1
CSVPARNEETQYF
>TRBJ1-1|TRBV6-5
CATRTGTEAFF
>TRBJ2-7|TRBV5-1
CASSGGQGFYEQYF
>TRBJ2-5|TRBV12-3/TRBV12-4
CASSLPRGTQYF
>TRBJ2-5|TRBV20-1
CSALGRAGLGETQYF
>TRBJ2-7|TRBV4-1
CASSQVHQGADRLYEQYF
>TRBJ2-1|TRBV7-9
CASVKGYNEQFF
>TRBJ2-7|TRBV20-1
CSARGTGTYEQYF
>-|TRBV4-3
CASSQDTGTSETQYF
>TRBJ2-7|TRBV12-3/TRBV12-4
CASSLTDTVSYEQYF
>TRBJ2-1|TRBV6-5
CASRRDRAAYNEQFF
>TRBJ2-1|TRBV5-1
CASSAASLAGPYNEQFF
>TRBJ2-2|TRBV20-1
CSARGTSGRHTGELFF
>TRBJ1-1|TRBV9
CASSAGGRDTEAFF
>TRBJ2-7|TRBV5-1
CASSLGAGQGDEQYF